Given below is one T cell receptor beta chain in context. The sample belongs to a study of blood T cell repertoires in COVID-19. Here immunoSEQ multiplex PCR was the method, and the copy in TCRdb shows in-frame clones only, minus some. The sample consists of about 400,000 clones, 87% of them appearing once. Individuals drawn from under 30 US areas were roughly 18 to 89 years old. Germline V gives CDR1 SGHVS, CDR2 FNYEAQ. With V trimmed by 1 base and J by 9 bases, 6 bases remained unmatched. The CDR3 consists of 15 residues. Sequenced material: PBMCs or T cells enriched from blood (not recorded which). This TCR was recovered from a woman aged 30 to 39 who had recovered from COVID-19. V and J are TRBV7-6 and TRBJ2-1, with TRBD1 matching over 10 bases. In DNA form, the CDR3 reads TGTGCCAGCAGCTTAGAAGACAGGGGGCTGATTGAGCAGTTCTTC. Protein: CASSLEDRGLIEQFF.